Listed below are T cell receptor beta chains from one sample, sequenced in a study of blood T cells in healthy people across ages. TCRdb analysed the 5' RACE reads with MiXCR anew, one entry per CDR3 protein. The sample lists 1.5 million to 2 million distinct CDR3 sequences, just under 50% seen once, with less than 2.5% in the top ten. Material: blood. The receptors shown here come from a woman in her forties in good health. The conserved cysteine and the conserved F or W are not part of the CDR3 here.

J | V | CDR3
TRBJ2-5 | TRBV20-1 | SARLVPAETQY
TRBJ1-2 | TRBV3-1 | ASSRSGGSNYGYT
TRBJ1-1 | TRBV7-2 | AFAGTEMNTEAF
TRBJ2-7 | TRBV25-1 | ASSELGYSYEQY
TRBJ1-6 | TRBV7-2 | ASRGPQGPFESPLH
TRBJ2-3 | TRBV6-2/TRBV6-3 | ASSSLGRTDTQY
TRBJ2-2 | TRBV5-5 | ASSNSGGFTGELF
TRBJ2-7 | TRBV4-1 | ASSQMDRSYEQY
TRBJ2-7 | TRBV15 | ATSRDPAGPSSYEQY
TRBJ2-3 | TRBV6-1 | ASSVGPIQY
TRBJ2-7 | TRBV20-1 | SASGTSGGDRYEQY
TRBJ1-2 | TRBV4-3 | ASSQSTGTAGGYT
TRBJ1-2 | TRBV3-1 | ASSQNSGGYT
TRBJ2-1 | TRBV5-1 | ASSLSPTGDGQF
TRBJ2-3 | TRBV4-3 | ASSLTTGGADTQY
TRBJ2-6 | TRBV5-1 | ASTPDPRGANVLT
TRBJ1-6 | TRBV7-6 | ASSLSTGGENSPLH
TRBJ1-1 | TRBV5-5 | ASSLMVAEAF